The 14 T cell receptor beta chains reported below all come from one sample, sequenced in a study of blood T cells in healthy people across ages. It was with a sample-barcoded 5' primer and a J-beta primer mix that a second PCR of roughly 6 to 12 cycles was run. Via MiXCR, TCRdb re-called the 5' RACE reads, giving one row per CDR3 protein. Of hundreds of thousands of distinct CDR3 sequences in the sample, 45% to 50% are singletons; the top ten hold 30% to 40%. Sequenced sample: blood. Receptor source: a woman aged 55-70 years in good health.

The rearrangement joins TRBV4-2 to TRBJ2-6; no definite D call. Trimming removed 0 bases at V and 2 bases at J, with 14 bases between. The CDR3 is made up of 18 amino acids. Germline CDR1 and CDR2: LGHNA and YNFKEQ. CDR3 residues: CASSQDLIRGTGANVLTF. CDR3 DNA sequence: TGTGCCAGCAGCCAAGATCTCATCCGCGGTACTGGGGCCAACGTCCTGACTTTC.

This clonotype occurred a few times. This chain uses TRBV7-9 with TRBJ2-1; D perhaps matches TRBD2 (5 bases). V was shortened by 1 base and J by 9 bases, with 13 bases between the two germline ends. CDR1 and CDR2 from the germline V gene are SEHNR and FQNEAQ (reference sequence). The CDR3 has 14 amino acids. The CDR3 DNA follows: TGTGCCAGCAGCTTAGGCCGGGGTTTAGGTGAGCAGTTCTTC. It codes for CASSLGRGLGEQFF.

This clonotype was seen only once. The chain is built from TRBV20-1 and TRBJ1-2; D may be TRBD1 (6 bases). Trimming took off 5 bases at V and 5 bases at J, with 12 bases between the two ends. The germline V gene encodes CDR1 DFQATT and CDR2 SNEGSKA (reference sequence). This CDR3 comprises 12 residues. The CDR3, as DNA: TGCAGTGCTCTCGGGACACCATATGGCTACACCTTC. Encoded protein: CSALGTPYGYTF.

This clonotype came up a few times. The chain recombines TRBV7-2 with TRBJ2-7; D not certain. Trimming took 2 bases from V and 3 from J, leaving 14 bases between them. CDR1 is SGHTA, CDR2 FQGNSA, per germline. The length of the CDR3 is 15 residues. The CDR3 here is CASSLRFGSYYEQYF. The DNA for the CDR3 is TGTGCCAGCAGCTTACGCTTTGGCAGCTACTACGAGCAGTACTTC.

The sample holds a few counts of this clonotype. V is TRBV4-2 and J is TRBJ2-1; 9 positions match TRBD2. The ends lost 4 bases at V and 10 bases at J; junction bases unmatched: 8. The CDR3 extends over 14 amino acids. Germline-derived CDR1 and CDR2 are LGHNA and YNFKEQ. Here the CDR3 reads CASSLQGGRAEQFF. The CDR3 nucleotides read TGTGCCAGCAGCCTTCAGGGCGGGAGGGCCGAGCAGTTCTTC.

This clonotype was recorded a few times. The J gene is TRBJ2-5, the V gene TRBV10-3; 13 positions match TRBD2. The J call is uncertain, as TRBJ2-7 better fits the DNA end. Germline V lookup: CDR1 ENHRY, CDR2 SYGVKD. This CDR3 spans 15 amino acids. CDR3 residues: CAISELTSGRIEQYF. CDR3 nucleotide sequence: TGTGCCATCAGTGAGCTGACTAGCGGGAGGATCGAGCAGTACTTC.

This sequence joins TRBV6-1 and TRBJ2-5; D uncertain. The end of the DNA aligns better with TRBJ2-7, so the J call may be wrong. CDR1 and CDR2 (germline): MNHNS, SASEGT. The CDR3 contains 12 residues. The CDR3 is CASSEGWYEQYF. Here the CDR3 DNA reads TGTGCCAGCAGTGAAGGGTGGTACGAGCAGTACTTC.

This clonotype has just a few counts. The chain is built from TRBV20-1 and TRBJ1-4, with TRBD1 matching 7 bases. The length of the CDR3 is 14 residues. Germline trimming cut 1 base from V and 7 bases from J; bases unmatched to any gene: 6. The germline gives CDR1 DFQATT, CDR2 SNEGSKA (reference sequence). Here the CDR3 reads CSARVRGRGEKLFF. CDR3 sequence (DNA): TGCAGTGCTAGAGTAAGGGGGCGCGGTGAAAAACTGTTTTTT.

This clonotype was detected only once. This rearrangement joins TRBV6-5 to TRBJ2-4; 7 bases align to TRBD1. Looked up from germline, CDR1 is MNHEY and CDR2 is SVGAGI. With V trimmed by 0 bases and J by 5 bases, 4 bases remained unmatched. The length of the CDR3 is 15 residues. In DNA, the CDR3 is TGTGCCAGCAGTTACTCATCGACAGGGCAAAACATTCAGTACTTC. This gives the protein CASSYSSTGQNIQYF.

This clonotype was seen more than once but under ten times. The chain employs TRBV20-1 and TRBJ1-1; no reliable D call. The CDR3 loop spans 11 amino acids. Germline CDR1 DFQATT, CDR2 SNEGSKA (reference sequence). V lost 5 bases to trimming and J lost 4 bases, with 8 bases between them. CDR3 sequence: CSALGATEAFF. The CDR3 region has the DNA TGCAGTGCTTTGGGTGCCACTGAAGCTTTCTTT.

V and J are TRBV7-2 and TRBJ2-3, with D unresolved. V was pared by 0 bases and J by 2 bases, with 6 bases between. The CDR3 is 14 amino acids. In germline, CDR1 is SGHTA, CDR2 FQGNSA. CDR3 nucleotide sequence: TGTGCCAGCAGCTTAGCCCAGACCACAGATACGCAGTATTTT. It translates to CASSLAQTTDTQYF.

V and J are TRBV18 and TRBJ2-7, with D possibly matching TRBD2 (6 bases). The ends were cut back, 0 bases at V and 2 bases at J, with 14 bases in the middle. CDR1 and CDR2 from the germline V gene are KGHSH and LQKENI. This CDR3 has 16 amino acids. The CDR3 here is CASSPPTGAEPYEQYF. The CDR3 nucleotides read TGTGCCAGCTCACCACCGACGGGAGCTGAACCCTACGAGCAGTACTTC. Based on the CDR3 plus reference TRBV18 and TRBJ2-7, the full variable domain is NAGVMQNPRHLVRRRGQEARLRCSPMKGHSHVYWYRQLPEEGLKFMVYLQKENIIDESGMPKERFSAEFPKEGPSILRIQQVVRGDSAAYFCASSPPTGAEPYEQYFGPGTRLTVT.

This clonotype was seen only a few times. The chain links TRBV27 to TRBJ2-1; a possible D gene is TRBD2 (7 bases). The V gene lost 2 bases and the J gene lost 2 bases, with 10 bases spanning the gap. The CDR3 is made up of 15 amino acids. CDR1 is MNHEY and CDR2 is SMNVEV in the germline V gene (reference sequence). CDR3 loop: CASSLRRGPYNEQFF. The CDR3 coding sequence is TGTGCCAGCAGTTTACGGCGGGGGCCCTACAATGAGCAGTTCTTC.

The genes are TRBV20-1 and TRBJ2-7; TRBD2 is a possible D gene (6 bases). The CDR3 contains 15 residues. Deletions cut 3 bases from V and 0 bases from J, with 15 bases between. In germline, CDR1 is DFQATT, CDR2 SNEGSKA (reference sequence). The DNA for the CDR3 is TGCAGTGCTAGTGACGGCGGGACGGGCTCCTACGAGCAGTACTTC. Its protein product is CSASDGGTGSYEQYF.